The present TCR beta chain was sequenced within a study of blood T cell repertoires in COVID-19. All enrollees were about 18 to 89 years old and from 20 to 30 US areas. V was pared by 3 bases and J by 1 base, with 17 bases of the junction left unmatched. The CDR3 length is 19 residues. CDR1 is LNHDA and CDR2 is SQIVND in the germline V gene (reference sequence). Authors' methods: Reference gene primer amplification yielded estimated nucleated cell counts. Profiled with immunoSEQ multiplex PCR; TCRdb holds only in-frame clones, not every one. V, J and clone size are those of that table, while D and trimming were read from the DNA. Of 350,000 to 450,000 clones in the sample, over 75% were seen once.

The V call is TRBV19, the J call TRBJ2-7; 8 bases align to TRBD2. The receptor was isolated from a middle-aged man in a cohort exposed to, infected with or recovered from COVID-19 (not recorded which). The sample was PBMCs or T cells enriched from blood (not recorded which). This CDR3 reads CASSMGVWGAGVVSYEQYF. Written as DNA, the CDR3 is TGTGCCAGTAGTATGGGGGTCTGGGGAGCGGGAGTTGTTTCCTACGAGCAGTACTTC.